This TCR beta chain was sequenced during a study of shared clonotypes between healthy human individuals. TCRdb's table, derived via immunoSEQ multiplex PCR, lists solely in-frame clones and lacks some. The sample has around 600,000 clones; roughly 98% are singletons. With 1 base clipped from V and 8 bases from J, the junction kept 8 bases outside the gene matches. CDR3 size: 15 residues. Germline-derived CDR1 and CDR2 are SEHNR and FQNEAQ (reference sequence). CD45RO-negative cells were positively selected for CCR7, leaving out terminally differentiated effector memory CD45RA+ cells. Whole-study findings and limits: Sharing across four donors was highest in naive CD4 (approximately 5%) and lowest in memory CD8 (about 0.4%).

With regard to this clone: The antigen is unknown.

The receptor was isolated from a young man in good health. Material: naive CD8+ T cells sorted from blood. The rearrangement joins TRBV7-9 to TRBJ2-1, with 7 bases matching TRBD2. The DNA of the CDR3 is TGTGCCAGCAGCTTAGGGGCGGGAGCGCTGGATGAGCAGTTCTTC. It codes for CASSLGAGALDEQFF.